This TCR beta chain was obtained from a study of cytomegalovirus exposure and HLA in healthy donors. PCR involved 60 Vbeta and 13 Jbeta primers. Libraries were prepared by immunoSEQ multiplex PCR; TCRdb keeps only in-frame clonotypes and omits some of them. The table records 40,000 to 45,000 clones, approximately 52% of them present only once. Turning to this clone: Antigen unknown.

Participants comprised healthy donors of bone marrow. Overall study results and limits: Earlier analysis found most TCR beta V segments productive about 90% or about 30% of the time. Trimming of TCR beta V- and J-genes showed a link, identified in a later analysis, to a missense DCLRE1C variant. In a later analysis, HLA-associated TCR beta chains were more clonally expanded than equally common others.

The CDR3 consists of 14 residues. CDR1 and CDR2 from the germline V gene are SSHAT and FNYEAQ (reference sequence). V was pared by 4 bases and J by 5 bases, with 5 bases of the junction left unmatched. Sequenced sample: PBMCs. The chain recombines TRBV7-7 with TRBJ2-5; 9 nucleotides align to TRBD2. This TCR was sampled from a human donor in good health. This chain's CDR3 is CASSWTSAAETQYF. The CDR3 DNA reads as TGTGCCAGCAGCTGGACTAGCGCGGCCGAGACCCAGTACTTC. Filled out from reference TRBV7-7 and TRBJ2-5, the complete variable domain reads GAGVSQSPRYKVTKRGQDVTLRCDPISSHATLYWYQQALGQGPEFLTYFNYEAQPDKSGLPSDRFSAERPEGSISTLTIQRTEQRDSAMYRCASSWTSAAETQYFGPGTRLLVL.